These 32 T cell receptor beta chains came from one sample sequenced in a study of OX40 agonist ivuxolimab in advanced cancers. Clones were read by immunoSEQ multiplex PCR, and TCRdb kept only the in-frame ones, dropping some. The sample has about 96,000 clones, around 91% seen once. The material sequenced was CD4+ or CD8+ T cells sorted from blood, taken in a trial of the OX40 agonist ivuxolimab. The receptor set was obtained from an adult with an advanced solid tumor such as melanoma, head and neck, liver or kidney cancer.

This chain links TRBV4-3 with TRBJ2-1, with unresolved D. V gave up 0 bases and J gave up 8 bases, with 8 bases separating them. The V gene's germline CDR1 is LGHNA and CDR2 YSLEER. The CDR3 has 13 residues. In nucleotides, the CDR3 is TGCGCCAGCAGCCAAGATGGCCCCGATGAGCAGTTCTTC. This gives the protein CASSQDGPDEQFF.

The CDR3 sequence is CASSQLGTSGISPSNEQFF. DNA of the CDR3: TGCGCCAGCAGCCAGTTGGGGACTAGCGGGATTTCCCCGAGTAATGAGCAGTTCTTC. The chain couples TRBV4-3 to TRBJ2-1, with 13 bases identical to TRBD2. Trimming cost V 3 bases and J 7 bases; bases outside gene matches: 15. CDR1 and CDR2 (germline): LGHNA, YSLEER. This CDR3 is built from 19 residues.

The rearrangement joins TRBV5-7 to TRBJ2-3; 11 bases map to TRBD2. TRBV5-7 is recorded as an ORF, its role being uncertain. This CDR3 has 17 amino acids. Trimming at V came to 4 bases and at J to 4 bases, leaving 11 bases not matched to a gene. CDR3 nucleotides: TGTGCCAGCAGCCTCGCCCAGGGACTAGCGGTCCCAGATACGCAGTATTTT. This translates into CASSLAQGLAVPDTQYF.

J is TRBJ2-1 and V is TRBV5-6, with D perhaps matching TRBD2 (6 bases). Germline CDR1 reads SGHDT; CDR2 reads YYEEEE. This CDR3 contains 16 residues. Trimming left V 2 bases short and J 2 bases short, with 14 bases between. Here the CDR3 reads CASSLFETRAYNEQFF. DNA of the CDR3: TGTGCCAGCAGCTTATTCGAGACTAGAGCCTACAATGAGCAGTTCTTC. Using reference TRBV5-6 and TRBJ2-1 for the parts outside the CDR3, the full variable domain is DAGVTQSPTHLIKTRGQQVTLRCSPKSGHDTVSWYQQALGQGPQFIFQYYEEEERQRGNFPDRFSGHQFPNYSSELNVNALLLGDSALYLCASSLFETRAYNEQFFGPGTRLTVL.

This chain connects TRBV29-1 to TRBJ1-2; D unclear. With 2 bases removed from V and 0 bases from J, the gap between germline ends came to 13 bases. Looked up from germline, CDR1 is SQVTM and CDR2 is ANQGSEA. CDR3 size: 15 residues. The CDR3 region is CSVESRLTTNYGYTF. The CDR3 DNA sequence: TGCAGCGTTGAATCCCGTCTGACTACTAACTATGGCTACACCTTC.

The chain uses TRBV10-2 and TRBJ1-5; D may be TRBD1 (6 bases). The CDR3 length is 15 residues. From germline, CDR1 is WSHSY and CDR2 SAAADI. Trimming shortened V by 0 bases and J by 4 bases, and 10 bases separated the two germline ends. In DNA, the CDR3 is TGCGCCAGCAGTGAGTCGGGACACCGGAATCAGCCCCAGCATTTT. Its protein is CASSESGHRNQPQHF.

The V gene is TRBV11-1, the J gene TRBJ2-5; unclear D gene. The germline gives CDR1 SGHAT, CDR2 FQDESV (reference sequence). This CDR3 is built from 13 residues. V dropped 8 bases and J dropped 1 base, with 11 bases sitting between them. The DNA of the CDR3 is TGTGCCAGCCAAAAAAACAGCCAAGAGACCCAGTACTTC. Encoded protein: CASQKNSQETQYF.

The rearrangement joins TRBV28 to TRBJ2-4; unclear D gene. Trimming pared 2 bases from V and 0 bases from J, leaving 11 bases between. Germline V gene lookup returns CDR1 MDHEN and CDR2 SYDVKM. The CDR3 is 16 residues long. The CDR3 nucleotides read TGTGCCAGCAGTTTAAAGTGGGTACTAGCCAAAAACATTCAGTACTTC. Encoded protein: CASSLKWVLAKNIQYF.

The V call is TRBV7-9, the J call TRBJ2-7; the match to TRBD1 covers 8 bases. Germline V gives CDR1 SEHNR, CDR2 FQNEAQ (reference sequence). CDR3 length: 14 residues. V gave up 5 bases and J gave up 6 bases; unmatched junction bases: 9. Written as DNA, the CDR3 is TGTGCCAGCAGCCCTCGGACAGGGAACCTCGAGCAGTACTTC. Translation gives CASSPRTGNLEQYF. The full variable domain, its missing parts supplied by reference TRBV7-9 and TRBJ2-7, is DTGVSQNPRHKITKRGQNVTFRCDPISEHNRLYWYRQTLGQGPEFLTYFQNEAQLEKSRLLSDRFSAERPKGSFSTLEIQRTEQGDSAMYLCASSPRTGNLEQYFGPGTRLTVT.

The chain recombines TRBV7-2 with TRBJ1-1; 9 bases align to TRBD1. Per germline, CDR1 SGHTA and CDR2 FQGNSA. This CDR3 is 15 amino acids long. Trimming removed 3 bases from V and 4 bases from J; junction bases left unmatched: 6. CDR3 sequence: CASSLRTGGVTEAFF. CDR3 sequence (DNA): TGTGCCAGCAGCTTGAGAACAGGGGGCGTCACTGAAGCTTTCTTT.

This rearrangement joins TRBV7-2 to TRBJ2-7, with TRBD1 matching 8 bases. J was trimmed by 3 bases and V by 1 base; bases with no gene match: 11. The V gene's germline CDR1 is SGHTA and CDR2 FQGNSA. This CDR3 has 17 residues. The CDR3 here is CASSLGQGAHIHYEQYF. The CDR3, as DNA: TGTGCCAGCAGCTTAGGGCAGGGGGCCCATATCCACTACGAGCAGTACTTC.

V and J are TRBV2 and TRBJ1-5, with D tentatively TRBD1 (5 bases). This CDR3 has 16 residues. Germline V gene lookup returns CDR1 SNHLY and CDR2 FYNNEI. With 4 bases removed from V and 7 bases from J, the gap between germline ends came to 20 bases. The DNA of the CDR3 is TGTGCCAGCAGTGCTTCAGGGTCGGCAGTCGGGCAGCCCCAGCATTTT. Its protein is CASSASGSAVGQPQHF. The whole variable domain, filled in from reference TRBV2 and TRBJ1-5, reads EPEVTQTPSHQVTQMGQEVILRCVPISNHLYFYWYRQILGQKVEFLVSFYNNEISEKSEIFDDQFSVERPDGSNFTLKIRSTKLEDSAMYFCASSASGSAVGQPQHFGDGTRLSIL.

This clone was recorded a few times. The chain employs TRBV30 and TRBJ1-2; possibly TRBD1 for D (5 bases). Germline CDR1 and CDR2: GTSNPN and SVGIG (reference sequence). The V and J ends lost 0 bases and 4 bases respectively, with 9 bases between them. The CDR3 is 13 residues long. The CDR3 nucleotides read TGTGCCTGGAGTGTAGGGGACTCCTATGGCTACACCTTC. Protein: CAWSVGDSYGYTF.

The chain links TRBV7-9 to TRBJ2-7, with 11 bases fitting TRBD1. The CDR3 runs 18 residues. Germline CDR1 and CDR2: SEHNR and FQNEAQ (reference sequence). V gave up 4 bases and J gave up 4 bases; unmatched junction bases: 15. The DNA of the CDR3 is TGTGCCAGCAGCTCCCGGCTTTGGGGACAGGGGGAGCTGTACGAGCAGTACTTC. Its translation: CASSSRLWGQGELYEQYF.

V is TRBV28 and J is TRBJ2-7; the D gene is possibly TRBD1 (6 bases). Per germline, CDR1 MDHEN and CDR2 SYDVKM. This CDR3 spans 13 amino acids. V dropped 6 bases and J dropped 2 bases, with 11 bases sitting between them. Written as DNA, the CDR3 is TGTGCCAGCAGGCCCAGGGGAACCTACGAGCAGTACTTC. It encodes CASRPRGTYEQYF. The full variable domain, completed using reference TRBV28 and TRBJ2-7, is DVKVTQSSRYLVKRTGEKVFLECVQDMDHENMFWYRQDPGLGLRLIYFSYDVKMKEKGDIPEGYSVSREKKERFSLILESASTNQTSMYLCASRPRGTYEQYFGPGTRLTVT.

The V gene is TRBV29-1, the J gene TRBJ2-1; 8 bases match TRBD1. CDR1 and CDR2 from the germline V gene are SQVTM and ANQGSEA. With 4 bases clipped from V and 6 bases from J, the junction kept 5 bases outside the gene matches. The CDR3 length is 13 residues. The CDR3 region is CSVARDRINEQFF. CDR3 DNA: TGCAGCGTTGCCAGGGACAGGATCAATGAGCAGTTCTTC.

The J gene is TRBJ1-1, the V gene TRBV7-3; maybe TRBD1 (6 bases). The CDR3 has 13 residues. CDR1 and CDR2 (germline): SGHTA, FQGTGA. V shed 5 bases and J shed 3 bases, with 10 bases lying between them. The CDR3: CASSRRGDTEAFF. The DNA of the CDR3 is TGTGCCAGCAGCCGTAGGGGGGACACTGAAGCTTTCTTT. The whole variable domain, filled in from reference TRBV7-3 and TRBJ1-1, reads GAGVSQTPSNKVTEKGKYVELRCDPISGHTALYWYRQSLGQGPEFLIYFQGTGAADDSGLPNDRFFAVRPEGSVSTLKIQRTERGDSAVYLCASSRRGDTEAFFGQGTRLTVV.

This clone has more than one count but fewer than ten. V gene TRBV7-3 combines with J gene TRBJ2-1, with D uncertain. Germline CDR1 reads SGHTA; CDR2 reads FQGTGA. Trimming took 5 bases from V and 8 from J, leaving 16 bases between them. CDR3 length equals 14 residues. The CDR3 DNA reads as TGTGCCAGCAGCCAAAGGGCCAGCCTGTATGAGCAGTTCTTC. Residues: CASSQRASLYEQFF.

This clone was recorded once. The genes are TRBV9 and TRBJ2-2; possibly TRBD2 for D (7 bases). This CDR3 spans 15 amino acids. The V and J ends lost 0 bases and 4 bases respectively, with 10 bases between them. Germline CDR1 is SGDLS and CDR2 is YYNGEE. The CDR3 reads CASSVERGGTGELFF. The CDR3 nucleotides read TGTGCCAGCAGCGTAGAAAGGGGGGGCACCGGGGAGCTGTTTTTT.

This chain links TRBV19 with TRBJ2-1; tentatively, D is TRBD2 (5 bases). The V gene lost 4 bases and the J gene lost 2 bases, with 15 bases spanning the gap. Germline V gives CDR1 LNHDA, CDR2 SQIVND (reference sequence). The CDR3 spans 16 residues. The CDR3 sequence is CASSNPASRAYNEQFF. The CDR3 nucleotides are TGTGCCAGTAGTAATCCGGCTAGCCGGGCCTACAATGAGCAGTTCTTC.

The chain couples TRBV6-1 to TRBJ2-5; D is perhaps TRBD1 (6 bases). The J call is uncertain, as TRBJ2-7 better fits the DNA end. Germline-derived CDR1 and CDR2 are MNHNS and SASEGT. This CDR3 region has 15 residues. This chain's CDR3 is CASILTPDSRYEQYF. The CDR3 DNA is TGTGCCAGCATTCTTACCCCGGACAGCAGATACGAGCAGTACTTC.

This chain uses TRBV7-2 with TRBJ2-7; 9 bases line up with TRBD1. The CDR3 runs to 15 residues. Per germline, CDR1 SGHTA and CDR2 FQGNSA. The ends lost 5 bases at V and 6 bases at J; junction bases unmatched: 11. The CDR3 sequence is CASSLQGQGYSEQYF. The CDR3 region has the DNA TGTGCCAGCAGCCTCCAGGGACAGGGATATAGCGAGCAGTACTTC.

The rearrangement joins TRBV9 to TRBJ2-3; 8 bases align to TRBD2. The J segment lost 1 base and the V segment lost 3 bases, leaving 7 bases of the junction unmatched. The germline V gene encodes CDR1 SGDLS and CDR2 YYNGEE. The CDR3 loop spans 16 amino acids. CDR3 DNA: TGTGCCAGCAGCGGATGGGGACTAGTTGGCACAGATACGCAGTATTTT. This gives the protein CASSGWGLVGTDTQYF.

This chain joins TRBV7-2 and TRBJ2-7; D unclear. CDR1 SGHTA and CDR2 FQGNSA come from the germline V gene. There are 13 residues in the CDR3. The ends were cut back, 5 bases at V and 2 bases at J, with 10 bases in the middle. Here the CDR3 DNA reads TGTGCCAGCAGCCCATCTGGGCCCTACGAGCAGTACTTC. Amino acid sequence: CASSPSGPYEQYF.

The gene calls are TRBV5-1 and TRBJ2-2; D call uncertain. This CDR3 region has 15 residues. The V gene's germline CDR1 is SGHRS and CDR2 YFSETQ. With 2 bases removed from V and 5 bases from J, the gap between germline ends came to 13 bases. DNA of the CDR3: TGCGCCAGCAGCTTCTTGGATAGAGAGACCGGGGAGCTGTTTTTT. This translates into CASSFLDRETGELFF.

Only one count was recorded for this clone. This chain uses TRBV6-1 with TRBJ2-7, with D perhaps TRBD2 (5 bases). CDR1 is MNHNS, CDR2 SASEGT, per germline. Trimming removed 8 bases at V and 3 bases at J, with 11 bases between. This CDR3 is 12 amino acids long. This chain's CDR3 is CASSLGGYEQYF. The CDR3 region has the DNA TGTGCCAGCTCTCTCGGAGGCTACGAGCAGTACTTC.

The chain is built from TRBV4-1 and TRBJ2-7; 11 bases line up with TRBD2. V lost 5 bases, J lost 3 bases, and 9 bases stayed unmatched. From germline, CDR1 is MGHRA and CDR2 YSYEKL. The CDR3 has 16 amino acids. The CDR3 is CASSVGALAGVYEQYF. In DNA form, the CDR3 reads TGCGCCAGCAGCGTGGGCGCACTAGCGGGAGTCTACGAGCAGTACTTC.

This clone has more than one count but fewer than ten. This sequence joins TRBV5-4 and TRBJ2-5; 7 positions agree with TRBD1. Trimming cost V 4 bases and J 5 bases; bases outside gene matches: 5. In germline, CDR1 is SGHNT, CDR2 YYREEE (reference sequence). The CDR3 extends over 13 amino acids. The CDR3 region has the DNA TGTGCCAGCAGCGTAGACAGGGTGGAGACCCAGTACTTC. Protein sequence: CASSVDRVETQYF.

This chain's CDR3 is CASSWAEGGLAQPQHF. CDR3 sequence (DNA): TGTGCCAGCAGCTGGGCTGAGGGGGGCCTCGCTCAGCCCCAGCATTTT. J is TRBJ1-5 and V is TRBV5-5; D perhaps matches TRBD1 (6 bases). This CDR3 comprises 16 residues. Deletions cut 3 bases from V and 6 bases from J, with 19 bases between. Germline assignment: CDR1 SGHKS and CDR2 YYEKEE (reference sequence).

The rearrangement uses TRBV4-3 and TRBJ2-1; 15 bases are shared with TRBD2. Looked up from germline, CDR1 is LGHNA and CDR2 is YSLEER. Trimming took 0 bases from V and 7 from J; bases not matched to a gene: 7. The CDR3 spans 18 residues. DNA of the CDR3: TGCGCCAGCAGCCAAGAAGGACTAGCGGGAGGGTTGGTGAATGAGCAGTTCTTC. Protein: CASSQEGLAGGLVNEQFF.

The CDR3 nucleotides are TGTGCCAGCAGATTAACGGGAACTGGGGCCAACGTCCTGACTTTC. Residues: CASRLTGTGANVLTF. The chain carries TRBV6-5 and TRBJ2-6; tentative D call: TRBD2 (5 bases). CDR1 is MNHEY, CDR2 SVGAGI, per germline. CDR3 length: 15 residues. Between the trimmed V and J ends, which lost 6 bases and 2 bases, there was a span of 11 bases.

This CDR3 is CASSQELAGGPRTGELFF. CDR3 bases: TGCGCCAGCAGCCAAGAACTAGCGGGAGGGCCTCGCACCGGGGAGCTGTTTTTT. V is TRBV4-1 and J is TRBJ2-2; 13 bases fit TRBD2. This CDR3 has 18 residues. Germline CDR1 and CDR2: MGHRA and YSYEKL. V was pared by 0 bases and J by 4 bases, with 5 bases of the junction left unmatched.